The 5 T cell receptor beta chains reported below all come from one sample, sequenced in a study of early T cells in non-severe SARS-CoV-2 infection. Each CDR3 protein gets one entry after TCRdb re-called the 5' RACE reads with MiXCR. The sample includes about 64,000 distinct CDR3 sequences, about 12% seen only once; the top ten take about 1.3%. Specimen: whole blood, collected at baseline. The source of these receptors is an adult who was a healthcare worker with PCR-confirmed SARS-CoV-2 infection or an uninfected control (not recorded which).

Only a few counts were recorded for this clonotype. The rearrangement uses TRBV5-6 and TRBJ2-7; no clear D. Germline V lookup: CDR1 SGHDT, CDR2 YYEEEE. There are 13 residues in the CDR3. V was cut by 1 base and J by 3 bases, with 8 bases left in between. CDR3 amino acids: CASSLWGSYEQYF. In nucleotides, the CDR3 is TGTGCCAGCAGCTTGTGGGGTAGCTACGAGCAGTACTTC.

The chain recombines TRBV7-2 with TRBJ1-2; 7 bases are shared with TRBD1. CDR3 length equals 14 residues. J was trimmed by 7 bases and V by 7 bases; bases with no gene match: 12. Per germline, CDR1 SGHTA and CDR2 FQGNSA. Written as DNA, the CDR3 is TGTGCCAGCACAACCCAGGGGGGGAGAGGTGGCTACACCTTC. Amino acids: CASTTQGGRGGYTF.

The rearrangement uses TRBV5-1 and TRBJ2-2; 9 bases line up with TRBD2. Trimming cost V 0 bases and J 1 base; bases outside gene matches: 4. This CDR3 has 17 residues. From germline, CDR1 is SGHRS and CDR2 YFSETQ. The CDR3 DNA is TGCGCCAGCAGCTTGGCCGAGACTAGCGGGAACACCGGGGAGCTGTTTTTT. This translates into CASSLAETSGNTGELFF.

This clonotype was observed a handful of times. The chain uses TRBV12-3 or TRBV12-4 and TRBJ2-5, with 11 bases lining up with TRBD1. V was pared by 5 bases and J by 5 bases, with 7 bases of the junction left unmatched. The CDR3 covers 15 residues. DNA for the CDR3: TGTGCCAGCAGTCCGGGACAGGGGGATCGGGAGACCCAGTACTTC. Translating gives CASSPGQGDRETQYF.

This clonotype was detected a few times. The chain uses TRBV7-9 and TRBJ2-1; D possibly corresponds to TRBD1 (5 bases). The V end lost 3 bases, the J end lost 1 base, and 7 bases lay between the germline ends. CDR1 is SEHNR and CDR2 is FQNEAQ in the germline V gene (reference sequence). The CDR3 is 14 amino acids. In nucleotides, the CDR3 is TGTGCCAGCAGCTTTGGACAATCCTACAATGAGCAGTTCTTC. Translating it yields CASSFGQSYNEQFF.